The sequence of this T cell receptor (beta chain) was determined in a study of blood T cell repertoires in COVID-19. Study summary: COVID-19 samples from acute and convalescent phases originated in the United States, Italy and Spain. Sources were T cells, B-cell-depleted T cells, or PBMCs; the material itself was cDNA or gDNA.

TCRdb's table, derived via immunoSEQ multiplex PCR, lists solely in-frame clones and lacks some. The sample records some 230,000 clones, 86% being singletons. The sample consisted of peripheral blood. This receptor was obtained from a woman aged 50 to 60 with COVID-19, enrolled during active disease.

The CDR3 DNA sequence: TGTGCCAGCAGCTTGTTGGAGGGAGGTACGCAGTATTTT. Translated: CASSLLEGGTQYF. The V gene is TRBV5-6, the J gene TRBJ2-3; D is perhaps TRBD2 (6 bases). Germline CDR1 reads SGHDT; CDR2 reads YYEEEE. The CDR3 has 13 amino acids. Deletions cut 1 base from V and 8 bases from J, with 11 bases between.